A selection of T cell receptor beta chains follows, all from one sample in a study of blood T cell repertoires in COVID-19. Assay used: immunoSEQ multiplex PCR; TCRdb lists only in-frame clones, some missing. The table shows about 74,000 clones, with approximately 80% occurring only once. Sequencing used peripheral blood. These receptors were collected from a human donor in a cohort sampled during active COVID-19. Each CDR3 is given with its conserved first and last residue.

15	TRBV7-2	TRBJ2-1	CASSLGTSGPGEQFF
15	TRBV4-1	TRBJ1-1	CASSHGPRVNTEAFF
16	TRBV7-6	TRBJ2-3	CASSKQGPPSTDTQYF
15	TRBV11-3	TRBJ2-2	CASSLERGGTGELFF
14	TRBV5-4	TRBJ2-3	CASSPRQVQNTQYF
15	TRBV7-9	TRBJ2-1	CASSWDGSSYNEQFF
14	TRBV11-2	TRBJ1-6	CASSFGRENSPLHF
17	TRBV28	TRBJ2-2	CASSFLKLLGATGELFF
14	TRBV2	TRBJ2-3	CASSELAESDTQYF
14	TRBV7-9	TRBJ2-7	CASSFLQGPYEQYF
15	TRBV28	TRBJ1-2	CASSSPGTADYGYTF
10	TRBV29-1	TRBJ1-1	CSVGQAEAFF
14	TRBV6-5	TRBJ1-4	CASVQGRLNEKLFF
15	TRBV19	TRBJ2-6	CASRSHSSGANVLTF
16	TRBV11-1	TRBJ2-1	CASSSWTGPTYNEQFF
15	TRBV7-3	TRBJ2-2	CASSGSRSNTGELFF
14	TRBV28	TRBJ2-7	CASSPILDTLEQYF
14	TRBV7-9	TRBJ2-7	CASSRQGSRGEQYF
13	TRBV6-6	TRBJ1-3	CASSYEGRGTIYF
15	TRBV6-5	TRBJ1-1	CASRPFTGAGTEAFF
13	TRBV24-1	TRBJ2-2	CATSDFSTRELFF
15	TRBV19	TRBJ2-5	CASSRLAGVGETQYF
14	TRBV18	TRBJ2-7	CASPQGQDPYEQYF
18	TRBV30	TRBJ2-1	CAWSVEGAGGLLYNEQFF
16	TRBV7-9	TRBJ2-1	CASSLARAARYNEQFF
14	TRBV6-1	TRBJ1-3	CASSEAGGRYTIYF
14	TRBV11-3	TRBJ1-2	CASSRESRGYGYTF
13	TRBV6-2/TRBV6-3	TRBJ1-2	CASSQGQNYGYTF
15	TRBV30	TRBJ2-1	CAWSVLAGGPNEQFF
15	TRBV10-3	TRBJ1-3	CAIGGGPASGNTIYF
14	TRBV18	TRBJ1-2	CASSPDRANYGYTF
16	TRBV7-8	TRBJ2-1	CASSSRGGTASPSLLF
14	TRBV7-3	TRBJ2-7	CASSSGDRAWEQYF
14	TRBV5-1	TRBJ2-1	CASSLGGPNLEQFF
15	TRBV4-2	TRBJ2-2	CASSRTSGYTGELFF
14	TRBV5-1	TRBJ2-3	CASSTDREGDTQYF
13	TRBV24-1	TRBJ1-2	CATSYGSGNGYTF
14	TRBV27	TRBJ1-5	CASSKQGSDQPQHF
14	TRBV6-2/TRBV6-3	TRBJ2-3	CASSYAFRGDTQYF
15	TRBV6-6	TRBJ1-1	CASSHPRVMNTEAFF
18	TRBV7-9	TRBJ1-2	CASSWPRGRGSEDYGYTF